A single sample is the source of the 4 T cell receptor beta chains below, sequenced in a study of beta chain features in type 1 diabetes. Every isolated RNA sample was fully reverse transcribed, so sequencing captured expressed TCRB transcripts. Some clones are missing from TCRdb's copy, which holds only in-frame ones; the method was immunoSEQ multiplex PCR. The profile shows 250,000 to 350,000 clones, roughly 15% of them singletons. Source material: central memory CD4+ T cells from blood. These receptors were collected from a young man in good health.

The V gene is TRBV4-1, the J gene TRBJ1-2; TRBD1 is a possible D gene (5 bases). CDR1 MGHRA and CDR2 YSYEKL come from the germline V gene. CDR3 length: 14 amino acids. V was pared by 0 bases and J by 9 bases, with 14 bases between. The CDR3 loop is CASSQDRRQGSYTF. In nucleotides, the CDR3 is TGCGCCAGCAGCCAAGATAGGAGGCAGGGTAGCTACACCTTC.

This clone was recorded a few times. The chain carries TRBV10-3 and TRBJ1-2, with no clear D. With 0 bases removed from V and 2 bases from J, the gap between germline ends came to 4 bases. This CDR3 has 13 residues. From germline, CDR1 is ENHRY and CDR2 SYGVKD. CDR3 amino acids: CAISESENYGYTF. The CDR3 DNA reads as TGTGCCATCAGTGAGTCGGAAAACTATGGCTACACCTTC.

This clone was picked up a small number of times. The chain joins TRBV7-8 to TRBJ2-5; a possible D gene is TRBD2 (6 bases). There are 14 residues in the CDR3. V dropped 8 bases and J dropped 5 bases, with 18 bases sitting between them. Germline assignment: CDR1 SGHVS and CDR2 FQNEAQ. For the CDR3, the DNA is TGTGCCAGCTTCGAGGACTGGAGGGTTGAGACCCAGTACTTC. Its translation: CASFEDWRVETQYF.

A few counts support this clone. This chain connects TRBV6-1 to TRBJ2-3, with D maybe TRBD2 (5 bases). The CDR3 loop spans 14 amino acids. The V gene lost 6 bases and the J gene lost 7 bases, with 17 bases spanning the gap. Germline CDR1 MNHNS, CDR2 SASEGT. The CDR3 DNA follows: TGTGCCAGCAGACTCTCCCCGGGGTCGAATACGCAGTATTTT. Its translation is CASRLSPGSNTQYF.